Given below is one T cell receptor beta chain in context. The antigen is not known. With roughly 300,000 cells each, the CD8+ T cell subsets were individually sorted in triplicate. Naive CD8+ T cells were CD45RO-CCR7+CD27+CD95-. This specimen comes from a study of CXCR3-negative and CXCR3-positive naive CD8 T cells. CDR3 size: 14 residues. Germline V gene data show CDR1 as MNHEY and CDR2 as SMNVEV (reference sequence). General study findings and limits: Naive CXCR3-negative cells resembled naive CXCR3-positive cells in TRBV-TRBJ usage; memory cells differed.

Carrying UMI labels, the TRB cDNA libraries were prepared through 5' RACE. TCRdb re-called the 5' RACE reads and shows each CDR3 protein once, DNA omitted. This sample contains 150,000 or so distinct CDR3 sequences. The chain carries TRBV27 and TRBJ2-7; TCRdb's assignment of TRBD1 cannot be checked, as there is no DNA. This sequence originates from a human donor in good health. Some clones in this sample may be carry-over from other donors' samples. The sequencing input was naive CXCR3- CD8+ T cells from blood. The subset here: CD45RO-CCR7+CD27+CD95- naive CD8+ T cells lacking CXCR3 (TNR3-). The CDR3 is CASSLPGTDYEQYF.